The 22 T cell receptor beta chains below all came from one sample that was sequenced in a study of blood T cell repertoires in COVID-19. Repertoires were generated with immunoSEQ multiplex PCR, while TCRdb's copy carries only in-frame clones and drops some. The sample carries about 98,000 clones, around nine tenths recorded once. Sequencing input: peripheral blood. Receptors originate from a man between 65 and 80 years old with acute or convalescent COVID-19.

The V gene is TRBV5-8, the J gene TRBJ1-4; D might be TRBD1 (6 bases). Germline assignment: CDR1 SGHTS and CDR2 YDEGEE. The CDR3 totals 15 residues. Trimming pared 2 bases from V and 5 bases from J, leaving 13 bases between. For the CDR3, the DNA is TGTGCCAGCAGCTTTACAGGGCTTGTCAATGAAAAACTGTTTTTT. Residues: CASSFTGLVNEKLFF. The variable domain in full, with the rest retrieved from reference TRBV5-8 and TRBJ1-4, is EAGVTQSPTHLIKTRGQQATLRCSPISGHTSVYWYQQALGLGLQFLLWYDEGEERNRGNFPPRFSGRQFPNYSSELNVNALELEDSALYLCASSFTGLVNEKLFFGSGTQLSVL.

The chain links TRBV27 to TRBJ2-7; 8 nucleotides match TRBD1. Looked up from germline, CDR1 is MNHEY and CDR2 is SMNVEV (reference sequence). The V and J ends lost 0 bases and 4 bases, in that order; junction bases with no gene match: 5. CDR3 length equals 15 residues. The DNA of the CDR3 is TGTGCCAGCAGTTTATCGGGCAGGGGGCCTTACGAGCAGTACGTC. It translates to CASSLSGRGPYEQYV.

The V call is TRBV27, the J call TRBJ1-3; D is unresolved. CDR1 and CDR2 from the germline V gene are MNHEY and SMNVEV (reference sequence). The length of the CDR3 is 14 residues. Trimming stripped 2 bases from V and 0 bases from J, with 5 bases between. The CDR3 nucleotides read TGTGCCAGCAGTTTAGGGCACTCTGGAAACACCATATATTTT. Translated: CASSLGHSGNTIYF.

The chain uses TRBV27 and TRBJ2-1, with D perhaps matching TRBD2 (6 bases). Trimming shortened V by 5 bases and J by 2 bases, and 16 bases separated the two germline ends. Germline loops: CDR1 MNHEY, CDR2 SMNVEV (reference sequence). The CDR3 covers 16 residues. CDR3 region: CASSLGTSLPYNEQFF. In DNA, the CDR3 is TGTGCCAGCAGTCTCGGGACTTCGTTACCCTACAATGAGCAGTTCTTC.

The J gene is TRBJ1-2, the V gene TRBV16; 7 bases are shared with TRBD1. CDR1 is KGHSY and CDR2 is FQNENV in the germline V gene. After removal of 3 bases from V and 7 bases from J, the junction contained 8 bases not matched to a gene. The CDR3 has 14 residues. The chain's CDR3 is CASSHMTGRGGYTF. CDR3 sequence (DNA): TGTGCCAGCAGCCACATGACAGGGAGAGGTGGCTACACCTTC.

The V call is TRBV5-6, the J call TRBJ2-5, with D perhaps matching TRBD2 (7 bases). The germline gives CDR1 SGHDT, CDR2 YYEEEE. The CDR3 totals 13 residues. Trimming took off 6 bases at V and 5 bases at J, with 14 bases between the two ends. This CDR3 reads CASNSGGRETQYF. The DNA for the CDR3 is TGTGCCAGCAACTCGGGGGGCCGTGAGACCCAGTACTTC.

The CDR3 sequence: CASSLIDWTEAFF. The CDR3, as DNA: TGTGCCAGCAGTCTAATTGATTGGACTGAAGCTTTCTTT. This rearrangement joins TRBV12-3 or TRBV12-4 to TRBJ1-1; D remains unclear. Trimming removed 5 bases at V and 5 bases at J, with 12 bases between. The CDR3 covers 13 residues.

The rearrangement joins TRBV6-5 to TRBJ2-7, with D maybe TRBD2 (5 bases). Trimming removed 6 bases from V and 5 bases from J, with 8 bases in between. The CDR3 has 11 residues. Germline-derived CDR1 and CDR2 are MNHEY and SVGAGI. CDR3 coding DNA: TGTGCCAGCAGGGCCGGGGACGAGCAGTACGTC. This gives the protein CASRAGDEQYV.

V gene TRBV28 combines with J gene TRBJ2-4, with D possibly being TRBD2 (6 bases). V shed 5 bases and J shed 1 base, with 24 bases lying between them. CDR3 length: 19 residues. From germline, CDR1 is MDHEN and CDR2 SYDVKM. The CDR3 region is CASSGGSGPERRAKNIQYF. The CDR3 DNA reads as TGTGCCAGCAGTGGGGGGTCCGGGCCGGAGAGGCGGGCCAAAAACATTCAGTACTTC.

DNA for the CDR3: TGTGCCAGCAGCTTAGGTCTGCGGGCAGGCGGGGAGCTGTTTTTT. Protein product: CASSLGLRAGGELFF. The chain combines TRBV11-2 with TRBJ2-2; tentatively, D is TRBD2 (5 bases). Germline-derived CDR1 and CDR2 are SGHAT and FQNNGV. The CDR3 sequence is 15 residues long. V was shortened by 1 base and J by 7 bases, with 13 bases between the two germline ends.

CDR3 region: CASSIVDSPLHF. CDR3 in DNA: TGTGCCAGTAGTATAGTCGATTCACCCCTCCACTTT. This chain links TRBV19 with TRBJ1-6; D is ambiguous. The CDR3 sequence is 12 residues long. The V gene's germline CDR1 is LNHDA and CDR2 SQIVND (reference sequence). The V end was cut by 1 base, the J end by 8 bases, with 3 bases between.

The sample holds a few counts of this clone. DNA for the CDR3: TGTGCCAGCAGTTACGGACAGGGGGCCACGGGGGGCACTGAAGCTTTCTTT. As protein: CASSYGQGATGGTEAFF. The chain couples TRBV6-2 or TRBV6-3 to TRBJ1-1; 11 nucleotides line up with TRBD1. CDR1 is MNHEY and CDR2 is SVGEGT in the germline V gene. The CDR3 consists of 17 residues. The V and J ends lost 2 bases and 4 bases, in that order; junction bases with no gene match: 9.

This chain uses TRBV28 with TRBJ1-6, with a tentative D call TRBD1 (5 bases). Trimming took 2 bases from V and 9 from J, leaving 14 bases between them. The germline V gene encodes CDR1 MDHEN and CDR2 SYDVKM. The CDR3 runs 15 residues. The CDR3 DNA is TGTGCCAGCAGTTTAAGGCCAGGGCCAACTTCACCCCTCCACTTT. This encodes CASSLRPGPTSPLHF.

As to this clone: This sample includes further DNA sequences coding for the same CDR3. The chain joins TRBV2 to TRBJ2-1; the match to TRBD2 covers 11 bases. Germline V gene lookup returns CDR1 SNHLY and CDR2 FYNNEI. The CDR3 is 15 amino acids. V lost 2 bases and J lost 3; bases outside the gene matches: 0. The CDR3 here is CASSELAGGYNEQFF. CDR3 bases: TGTGCCAGCAGTGAACTAGCGGGGGGCTACAATGAGCAGTTCTTC.

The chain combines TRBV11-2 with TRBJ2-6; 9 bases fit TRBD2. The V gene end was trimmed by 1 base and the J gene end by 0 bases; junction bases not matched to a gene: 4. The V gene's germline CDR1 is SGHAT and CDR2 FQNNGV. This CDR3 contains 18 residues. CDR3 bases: TGTGCCAGCAGCTTAGTAGCGGGGGTCCCCTCTGGGGCCAACGTCCTGACTTTC. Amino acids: CASSLVAGVPSGANVLTF. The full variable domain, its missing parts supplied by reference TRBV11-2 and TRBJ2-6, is EAGVAQSPRYKIIEKRQSVAFWCNPISGHATLYWYQQILGQGPKLLIQFQNNGVVDDSQLPKDRFSAERLKGVDSTLKIQPAKLEDSAVYLCASSLVAGVPSGANVLTFGAGSRLTVL.

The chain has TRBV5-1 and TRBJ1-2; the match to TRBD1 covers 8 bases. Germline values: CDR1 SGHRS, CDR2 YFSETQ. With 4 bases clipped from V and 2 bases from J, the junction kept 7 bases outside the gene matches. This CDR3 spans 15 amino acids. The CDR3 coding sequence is TGCGCCAGCAGCCTTCGACAGGGGTCGAACTATGGCTACACCTTC. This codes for CASSLRQGSNYGYTF.

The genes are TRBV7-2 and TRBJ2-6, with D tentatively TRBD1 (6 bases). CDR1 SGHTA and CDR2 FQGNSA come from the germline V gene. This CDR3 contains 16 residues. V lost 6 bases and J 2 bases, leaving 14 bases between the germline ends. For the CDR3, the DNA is TGTGCCAGCAGTTCCCAGACAGGTGCTGGGGCCAACGTCCTGACTTTC. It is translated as CASSSQTGAGANVLTF. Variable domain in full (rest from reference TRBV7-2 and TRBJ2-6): GAGVSQSPSNKVTEKGKDVELRCDPISGHTALYWYRQSLGQGLEFLIYFQGNSAPDKSGLPSDRFSAERTGGSVSTLTIQRTQQEDSAVYLCASSSQTGAGANVLTFGAGSRLTVL.

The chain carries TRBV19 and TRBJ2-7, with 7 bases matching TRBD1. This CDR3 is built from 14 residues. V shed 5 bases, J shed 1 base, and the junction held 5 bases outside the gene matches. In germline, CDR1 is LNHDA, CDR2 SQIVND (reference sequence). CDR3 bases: TGTGCCAGTAGTTACCCGGACAGGTCCTACGAGCAGTACTTC. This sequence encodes CASSYPDRSYEQYF.

The CDR3 DNA sequence: TGTGCCAGCAGTTTGCTCGGACAGGCGATCGATAATGGCTACACCTTC. Translation gives CASSLLGQAIDNGYTF. The gene calls are TRBV6-5 and TRBJ1-2; 7 nucleotides agree with TRBD1. V was clipped by 4 bases and J by 6 bases; unmatched bases: 14. Per the germline V gene, CDR1 is MNHEY and CDR2 is SVGAGI. The CDR3 length is 16 residues.

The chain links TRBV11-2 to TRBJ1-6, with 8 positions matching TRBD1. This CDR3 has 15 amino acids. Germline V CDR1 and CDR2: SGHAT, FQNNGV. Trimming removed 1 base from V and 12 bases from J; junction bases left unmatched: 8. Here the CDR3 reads CASSLVGDRGGPLHF. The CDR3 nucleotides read TGTGCCAGCAGCTTAGTCGGAGACAGGGGTGGACCCCTCCACTTT.

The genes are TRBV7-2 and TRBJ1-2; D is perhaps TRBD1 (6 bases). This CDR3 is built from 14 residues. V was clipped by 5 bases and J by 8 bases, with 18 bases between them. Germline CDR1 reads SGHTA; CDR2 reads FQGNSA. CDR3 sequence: CASSIEDSLGGYTF. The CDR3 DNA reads TGTGCCAGCAGCATAGAGGACAGCCTGGGAGGCTACACCTTC.

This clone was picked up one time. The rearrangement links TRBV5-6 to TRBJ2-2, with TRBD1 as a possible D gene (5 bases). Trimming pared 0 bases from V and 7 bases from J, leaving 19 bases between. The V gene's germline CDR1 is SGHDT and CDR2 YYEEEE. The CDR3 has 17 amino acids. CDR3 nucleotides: TGTGCCAGCAGCTTGGTAGGGGCCGCCCACACCGACGGGGAGCTGTTTTTT. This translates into CASSLVGAAHTDGELFF. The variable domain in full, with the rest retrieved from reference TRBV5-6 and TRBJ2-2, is DAGVTQSPTHLIKTRGQQVTLRCSPKSGHDTVSWYQQALGQGPQFIFQYYEEEERQRGNFPDRFSGHQFPNYSSELNVNALLLGDSALYLCASSLVGAAHTDGELFFGEGSRLTVL.